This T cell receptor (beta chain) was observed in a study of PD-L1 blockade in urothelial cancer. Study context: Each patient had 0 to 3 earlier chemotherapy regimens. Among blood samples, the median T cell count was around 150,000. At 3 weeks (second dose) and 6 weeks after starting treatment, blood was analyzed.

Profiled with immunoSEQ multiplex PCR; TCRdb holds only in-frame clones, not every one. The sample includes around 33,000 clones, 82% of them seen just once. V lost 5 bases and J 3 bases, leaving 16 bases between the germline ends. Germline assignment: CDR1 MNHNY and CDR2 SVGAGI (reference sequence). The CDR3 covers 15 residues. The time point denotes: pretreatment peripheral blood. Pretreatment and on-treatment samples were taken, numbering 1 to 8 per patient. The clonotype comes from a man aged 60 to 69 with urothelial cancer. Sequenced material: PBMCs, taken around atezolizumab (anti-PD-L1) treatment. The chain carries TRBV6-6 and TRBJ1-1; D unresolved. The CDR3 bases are TGTGCCAGCAGTCCACCCGAATACGGGTACACTGAAGCTTTCTTT. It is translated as CASSPPEYGYTEAFF.